Sequencing of this TCR beta chain was carried out in a study of shared clonotypes between healthy human individuals. V lost 7 bases and J lost 7; bases outside the gene matches: 8. Germline V gene lookup returns CDR1 SQVTM and CDR2 ANQGSEA. This CDR3 contains 13 residues. The table came from immunoSEQ multiplex PCR; TCRdb's copy has only in-frame clones and leaves some out. The repertoire includes hundreds of thousands of clones, approximately 96% of them detected once, and 0.095% to 0.13% sits in the top ten. Positively selected for CCR7, the CD45RO-negative cells used as naive CD8 cells excluded terminally differentiated effector memory CD45RA+ cells.

This chain connects TRBV29-1 to TRBJ2-1; TRBD2 matches 9 bases. The TCR sequence derives from a woman in her 30s in good health. The sample taken for sequencing was naive CD8+ T cells sorted from blood. The CDR3 protein is CSADSGRRNEQFF. The CDR3 DNA is TGCAGCGCAGATAGCGGGAGACGTAATGAGCAGTTCTTC.